This T cell receptor beta chain was recorded in a study of blood T cell repertoires in COVID-19 (dated by TCRdb to the early 2020s). General notes on the study: Collaborator samples came from the United States, Italy and Spain and covered acute and convalescent phases of COVID-19. The material from the prospective study consisted of cDNA or gDNA derived from T cells, B-cell-depleted T cells, or PBMCs. Nearly every sample came with metadata listing a de-identified subject ID, COVID-19 status, age in years and sex. The samples were drawn from the first 160 participants of the ongoing ImmuneRACE study and from 950 to 1,500 subjects provided by 6 global collaborators. Where available, HLA class I and class II types were obtained from metadata supplied by the sample provider rather than from assay-based typing. Subjects who had been exposed to COVID-19, were actively infected with it, or had recovered from it provided the deeply sampled blood TCRbeta repertoires that made up the dataset. A freely available public database, intended as a resource for researchers studying the immune response to SARS-CoV-2, is where the repertoires were released. Broader findings and caveats from the paper: How much clinical and demographic metadata was included differed by source and by participant, and the metadata was provided uncurated.

TCRbeta CDR3 regions were amplified from genomic DNA using the immunoSEQ Assay, a bias-controlled multiplex PCR. The published analysis was carried out like this. The number of nucleated cells in each sample was estimated from the amplification of reference gene primers within the assay. Sequence reads were collapsed and filtered to measure the absolute abundance of every unique TCRbeta CDR3 rearrangement. For each sample, productive Simpson clonality was calculated by taking the square root of Simpson's diversity index across productive rearrangements. Held by TCRdb, this immuneACCESS table contains in-frame sequences only and omits some clones. Under half of the omission traces to an unresolved V gene where checked; the cause of the rest is unknown. V and J calls plus clone size are reproduced from that table; the DNA served to infer D and trimming. The sample table shows roughly 73,000 clones, and around four fifths are seen once. The ten largest clonotypes hold approximately 1.7% of the sample.

Whole blood was collected in K2EDTA tubes by collaborating institutions according to the institutions' own protocols. For TCRbeta analysis, collaborator samples were shipped as frozen whole blood, as isolated PBMCs, or as DNA extracted from either sample type. Worth noting for this clone: The target of this receptor is not known. Base qualities are not at hand, and no much larger clone is one base apart.

Reading the germline V gene gives CDR1 MGHRA and CDR2 YSYEKL. From its cysteine to its phenylalanine, the CDR3 spans 14 amino acids. Just CDR3 DNA is preserved here, 42 bases in frame from base 1. V and J are truncated by 1 base and 7 bases respectively, leaving an intervening sequence of 11 bases. The V and J genes are TRBV4-1 and TRBJ2-1; TRBD2 is perhaps the D gene, given 6 matching bases. Sequencing used peripheral blood. This clonotype was obtained from a woman aged 55-69 years with acute or convalescent COVID-19. The DNA is TGCGCCAGCAGCCAAGGGGGCCGGGGGAATGAGCAGTTCTTC. This encodes CASSQGGRGNEQFF.